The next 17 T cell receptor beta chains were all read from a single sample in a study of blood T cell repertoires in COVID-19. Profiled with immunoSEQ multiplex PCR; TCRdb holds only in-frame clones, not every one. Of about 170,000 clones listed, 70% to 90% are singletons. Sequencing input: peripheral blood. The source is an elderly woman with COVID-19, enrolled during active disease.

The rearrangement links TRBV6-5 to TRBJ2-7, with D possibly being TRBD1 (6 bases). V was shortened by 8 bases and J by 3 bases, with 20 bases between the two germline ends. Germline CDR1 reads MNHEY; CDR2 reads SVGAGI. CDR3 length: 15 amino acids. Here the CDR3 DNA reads TGTGCCAGCCGTAGGACAGCTCAACGTTACTACGAGCAGTACTTC. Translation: CASRRTAQRYYEQYF.

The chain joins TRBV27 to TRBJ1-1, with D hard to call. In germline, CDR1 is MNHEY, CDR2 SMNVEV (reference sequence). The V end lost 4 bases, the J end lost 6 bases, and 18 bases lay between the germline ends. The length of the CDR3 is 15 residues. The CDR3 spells CASSSYSQPRAEAFF. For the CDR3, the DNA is TGTGCCAGCAGTTCCTACAGTCAACCGCGGGCTGAAGCTTTCTTT.

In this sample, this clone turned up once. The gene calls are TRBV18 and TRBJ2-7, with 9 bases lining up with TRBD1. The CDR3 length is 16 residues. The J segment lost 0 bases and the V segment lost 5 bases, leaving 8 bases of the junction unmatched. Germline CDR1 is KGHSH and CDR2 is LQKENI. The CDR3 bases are TGTGCCAGCTCATCTAGGACAGGGGTGACCTCCTACGAGCAGTACTTC. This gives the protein CASSSRTGVTSYEQYF.

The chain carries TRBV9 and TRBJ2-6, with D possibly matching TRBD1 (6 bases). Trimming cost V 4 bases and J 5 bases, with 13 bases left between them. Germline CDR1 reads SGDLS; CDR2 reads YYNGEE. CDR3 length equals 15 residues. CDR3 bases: TGTGCCAGCAGCACCCAGGGGCGATGGGCCAACGTCCTGACTTTC. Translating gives CASSTQGRWANVLTF.

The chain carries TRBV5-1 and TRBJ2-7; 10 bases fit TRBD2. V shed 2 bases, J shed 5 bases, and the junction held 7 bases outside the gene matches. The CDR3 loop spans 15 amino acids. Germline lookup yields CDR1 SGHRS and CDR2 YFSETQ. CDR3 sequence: CASSLAGGPYHEQYF. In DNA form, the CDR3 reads TGCGCCAGCAGCTTAGCGGGAGGGCCTTACCACGAGCAGTACTTC. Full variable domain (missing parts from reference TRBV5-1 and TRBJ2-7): KAGVTQTPRYLIKTRGQQVTLSCSPISGHRSVSWYQQTPGQGLQFLFEYFSETQRNKGNFPGRFSGRQFSNSRSEMNVSTLELGDSALYLCASSLAGGPYHEQYFGPGTRLTVT.

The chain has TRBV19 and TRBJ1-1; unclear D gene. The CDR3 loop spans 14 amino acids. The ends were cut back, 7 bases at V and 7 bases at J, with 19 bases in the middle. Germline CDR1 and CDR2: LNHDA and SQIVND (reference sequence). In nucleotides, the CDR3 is TGTGCCAGTAACCCGAGGGAACAGACGCGTGAAGCTTTCTTT. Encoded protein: CASNPREQTREAFF.

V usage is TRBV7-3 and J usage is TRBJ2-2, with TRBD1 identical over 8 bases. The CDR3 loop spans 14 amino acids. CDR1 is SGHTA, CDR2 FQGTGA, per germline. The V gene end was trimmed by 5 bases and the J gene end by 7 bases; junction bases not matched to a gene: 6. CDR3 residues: CASSLTGASGELFF. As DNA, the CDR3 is TGTGCCAGCAGCCTGACAGGGGCGAGCGGGGAGCTGTTTTTT.

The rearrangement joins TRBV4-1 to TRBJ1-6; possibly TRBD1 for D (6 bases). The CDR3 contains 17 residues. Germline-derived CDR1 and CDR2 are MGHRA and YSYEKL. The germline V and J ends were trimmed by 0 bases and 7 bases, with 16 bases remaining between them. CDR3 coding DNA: TGCGCCAGCAGCCAAGATCACTTTTCAGGGGCGAATTCACCCCTCCACTTT. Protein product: CASSQDHFSGANSPLHF.

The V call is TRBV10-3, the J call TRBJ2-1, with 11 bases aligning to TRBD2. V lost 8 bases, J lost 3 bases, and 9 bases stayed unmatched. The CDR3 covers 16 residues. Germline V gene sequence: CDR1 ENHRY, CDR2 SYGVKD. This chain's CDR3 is CAIGTSGRVFYNEQFF. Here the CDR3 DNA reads TGTGCCATCGGAACTAGCGGGAGAGTTTTCTACAATGAGCAGTTCTTC.

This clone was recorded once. The CDR3 DNA follows: TGTGCCAGCAGCGTAGCTCCCTCGGGAAACACCATATATTTT. It is translated as CASSVAPSGNTIYF. V gene TRBV9 combines with J gene TRBJ1-3; D is unclear. CDR3 length: 14 amino acids. The germline V and J ends were trimmed by 0 bases and 4 bases, with 8 bases remaining between them. Germline V gives CDR1 SGDLS, CDR2 YYNGEE.

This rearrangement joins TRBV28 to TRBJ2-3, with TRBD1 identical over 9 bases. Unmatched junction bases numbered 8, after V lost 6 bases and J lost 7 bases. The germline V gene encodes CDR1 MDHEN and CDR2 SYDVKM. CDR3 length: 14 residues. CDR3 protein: CASRSTGGSNTQYF. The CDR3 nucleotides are TGTGCCAGCAGGTCGACAGGGGGTTCAAATACGCAGTATTTT.

In nucleotides, the CDR3 is TGTGCCAGCACCTCGGGTCTTTATGGCTACACCTTC. It specifies CASTSGLYGYTF. V usage is TRBV28 and J usage is TRBJ1-2; no reliable D call. The CDR3 consists of 12 residues. Per germline, CDR1 MDHEN and CDR2 SYDVKM. Trimming took 7 bases from V and 5 from J, leaving 11 bases between them.

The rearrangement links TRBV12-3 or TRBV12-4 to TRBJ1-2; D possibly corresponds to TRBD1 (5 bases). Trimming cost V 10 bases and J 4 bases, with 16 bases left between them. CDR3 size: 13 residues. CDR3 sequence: CATDSLGLYGYTF. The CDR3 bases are TGTGCCACCGACAGCCTAGGGCTCTATGGCTACACCTTC.

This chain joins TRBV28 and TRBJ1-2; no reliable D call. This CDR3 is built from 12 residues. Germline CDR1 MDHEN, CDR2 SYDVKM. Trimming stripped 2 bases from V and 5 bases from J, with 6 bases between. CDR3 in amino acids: CASSLEDYGYTF. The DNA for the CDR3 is TGTGCCAGCAGTTTAGAGGATTATGGCTACACCTTC.

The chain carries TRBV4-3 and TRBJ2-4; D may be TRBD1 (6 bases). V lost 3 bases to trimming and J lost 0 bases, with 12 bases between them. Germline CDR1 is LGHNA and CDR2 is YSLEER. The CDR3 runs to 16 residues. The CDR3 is CASSQAGVLAKNIQYF. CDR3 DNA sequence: TGCGCCAGCAGCCAGGCAGGGGTACTAGCCAAAAACATTCAGTACTTC.

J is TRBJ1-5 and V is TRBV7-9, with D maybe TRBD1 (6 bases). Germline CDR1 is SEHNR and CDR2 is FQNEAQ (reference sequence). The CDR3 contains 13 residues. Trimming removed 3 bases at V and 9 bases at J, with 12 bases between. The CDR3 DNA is TGTGCCAGCAGCTTCACGCAGGGGAGGCCCCAGCATTTT. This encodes CASSFTQGRPQHF.

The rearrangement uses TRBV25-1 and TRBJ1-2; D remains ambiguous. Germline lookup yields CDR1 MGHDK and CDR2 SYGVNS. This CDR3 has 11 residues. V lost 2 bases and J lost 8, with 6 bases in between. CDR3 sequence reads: CASSEVLGYTF. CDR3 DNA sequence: TGTGCCAGCAGTGAAGTATTAGGCTACACCTTC.